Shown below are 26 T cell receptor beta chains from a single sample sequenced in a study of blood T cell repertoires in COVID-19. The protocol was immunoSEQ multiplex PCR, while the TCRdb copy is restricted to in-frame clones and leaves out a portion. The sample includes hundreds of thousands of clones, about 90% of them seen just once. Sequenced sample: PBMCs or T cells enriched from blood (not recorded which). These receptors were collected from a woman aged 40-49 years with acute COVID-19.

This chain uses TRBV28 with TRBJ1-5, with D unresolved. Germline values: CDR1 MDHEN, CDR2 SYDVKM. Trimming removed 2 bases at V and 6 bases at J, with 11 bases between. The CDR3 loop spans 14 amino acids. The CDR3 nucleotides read TGTGCCAGCAGTTTACCCCGCGGGATTCAGCCCCAGCATTTT. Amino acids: CASSLPRGIQPQHF.

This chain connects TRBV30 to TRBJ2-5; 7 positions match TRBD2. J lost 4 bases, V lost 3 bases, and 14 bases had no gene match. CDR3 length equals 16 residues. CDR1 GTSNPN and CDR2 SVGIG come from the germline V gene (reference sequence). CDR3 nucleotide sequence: TGTGCCTGGAGCCTAGGTAGCGGGTTAGGGGTAGAGACCCAGTACTTC. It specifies CAWSLGSGLGVETQYF.

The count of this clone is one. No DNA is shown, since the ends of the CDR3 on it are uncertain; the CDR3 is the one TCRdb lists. The CDR3 region is CARSPFGSGTGELFF. The chain carries TRBV7-5 and TRBJ2-2; no DNA check was done on the table's D call, TRBD2. TRBV7-5 is a recognized pseudogene. The CDR3 is made up of 15 amino acids, end residues included.

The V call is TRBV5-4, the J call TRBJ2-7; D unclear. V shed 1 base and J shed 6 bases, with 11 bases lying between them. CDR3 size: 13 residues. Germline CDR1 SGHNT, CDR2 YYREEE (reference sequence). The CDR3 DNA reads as TGTGCCAGCAGCTTGACCGGCCGAGGCGAGCAGTACTTC. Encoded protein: CASSLTGRGEQYF. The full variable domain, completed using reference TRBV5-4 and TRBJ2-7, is ETGVTQSPTHLIKTRGQQVTLRCSSQSGHNTVSWYQQALGQGPQFIFQYYREEENGRGNFPPRFSGLQFPNYSSELNVNALELDDSALYLCASSLTGRGEQYFGPGTRLTVT.

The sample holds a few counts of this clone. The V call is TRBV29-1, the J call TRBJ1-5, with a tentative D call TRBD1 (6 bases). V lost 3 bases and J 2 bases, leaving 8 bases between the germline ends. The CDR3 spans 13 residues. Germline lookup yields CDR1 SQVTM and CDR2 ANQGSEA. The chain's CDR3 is CSVDTGRNQPQHF. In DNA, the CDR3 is TGCAGCGTTGATACAGGGCGCAATCAGCCCCAGCATTTT.

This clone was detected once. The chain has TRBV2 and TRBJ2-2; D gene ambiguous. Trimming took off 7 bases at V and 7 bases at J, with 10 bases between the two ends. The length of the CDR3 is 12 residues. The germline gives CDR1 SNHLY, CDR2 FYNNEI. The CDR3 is CASNRVGGELFF. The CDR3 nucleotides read TGTGCCAGCAACCGGGTTGGCGGGGAGCTGTTTTTT.

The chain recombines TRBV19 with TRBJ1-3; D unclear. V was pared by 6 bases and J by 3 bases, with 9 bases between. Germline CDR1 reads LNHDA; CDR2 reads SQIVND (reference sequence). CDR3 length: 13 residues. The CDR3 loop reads CASRAGVGNTIYF. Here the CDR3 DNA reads TGTGCCAGTAGGGCCGGGGTTGGAAACACCATATATTTT.

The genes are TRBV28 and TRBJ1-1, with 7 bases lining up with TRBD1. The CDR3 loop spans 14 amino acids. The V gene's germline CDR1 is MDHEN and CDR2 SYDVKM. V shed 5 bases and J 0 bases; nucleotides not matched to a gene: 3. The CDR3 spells CASSKDRVNTEAFF. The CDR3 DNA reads TGTGCCAGCAGTAAAGACAGGGTGAACACTGAAGCTTTCTTT.

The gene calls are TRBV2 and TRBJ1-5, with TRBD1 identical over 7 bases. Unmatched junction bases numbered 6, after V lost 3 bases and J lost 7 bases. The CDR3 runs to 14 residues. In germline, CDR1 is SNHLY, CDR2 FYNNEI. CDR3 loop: CASSEGQRRQPQHF. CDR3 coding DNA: TGTGCCAGCAGTGAGGGACAGAGGAGGCAGCCCCAGCATTTT.

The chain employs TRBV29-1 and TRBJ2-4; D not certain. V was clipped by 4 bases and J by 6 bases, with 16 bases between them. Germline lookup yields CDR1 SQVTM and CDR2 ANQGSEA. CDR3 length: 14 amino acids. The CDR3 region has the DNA TGCAGCGTTGTATCAGTTGGAGATGGAAACATTCAGTACTTC. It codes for CSVVSVGDGNIQYF.

The CDR3 protein is CAWSGLENGYEQYF. CDR3 DNA sequence: TGTGCCTGGAGTGGACTGGAGAACGGGTACGAGCAGTACTTC. The chain couples TRBV30 to TRBJ2-7; D is unclear. The CDR3 contains 14 residues. The V and J ends lost 1 base and 4 bases respectively, with 14 bases between them. Germline CDR1 and CDR2: GTSNPN and SVGIG (reference sequence).

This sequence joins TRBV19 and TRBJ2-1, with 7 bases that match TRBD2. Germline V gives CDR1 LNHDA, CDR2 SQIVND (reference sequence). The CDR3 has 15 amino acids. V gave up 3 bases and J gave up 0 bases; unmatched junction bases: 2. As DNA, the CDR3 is TGTGCCAGTAGTATTGGGACTAACTCCTACAATGAGCAGTTCTTC. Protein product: CASSIGTNSYNEQFF.

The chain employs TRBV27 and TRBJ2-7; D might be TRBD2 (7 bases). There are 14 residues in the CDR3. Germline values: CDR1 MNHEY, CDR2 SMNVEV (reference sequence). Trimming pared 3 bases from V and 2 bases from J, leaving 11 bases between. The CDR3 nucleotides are TGTGCCAGCAGTTTGGCGGGGGCCACCTACGAGCAGTACTTC. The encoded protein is CASSLAGATYEQYF.

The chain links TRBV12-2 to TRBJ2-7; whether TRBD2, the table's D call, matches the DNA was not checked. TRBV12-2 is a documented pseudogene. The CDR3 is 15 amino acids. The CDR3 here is CASRLLFSSSYEQYF. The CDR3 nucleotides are TGTGCAAGTCGCTTACTATTTTCGAGCTCCTACGAGCAGTACTTC.

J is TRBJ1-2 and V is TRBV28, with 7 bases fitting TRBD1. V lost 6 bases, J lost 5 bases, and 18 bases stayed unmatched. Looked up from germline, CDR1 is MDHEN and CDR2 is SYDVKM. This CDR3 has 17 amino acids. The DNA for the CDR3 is TGTGCCAGCAGAAATGACAGGGCCACGCCAACCAAGTATGGCTACACCTTC. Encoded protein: CASRNDRATPTKYGYTF.

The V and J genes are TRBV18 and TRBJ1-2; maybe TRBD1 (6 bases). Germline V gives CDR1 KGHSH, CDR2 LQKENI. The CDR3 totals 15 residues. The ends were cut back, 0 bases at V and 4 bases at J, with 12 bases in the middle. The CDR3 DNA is TGTGCCAGCTCACCACCTGACAGGAACGGCTATGGCTACACCTTC. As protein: CASSPPDRNGYGYTF.

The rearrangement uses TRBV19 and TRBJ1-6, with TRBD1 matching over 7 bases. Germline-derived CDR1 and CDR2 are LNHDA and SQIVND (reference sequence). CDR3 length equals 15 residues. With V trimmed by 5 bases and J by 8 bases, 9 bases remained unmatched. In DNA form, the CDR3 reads TGTGCCAGTAGTCCTCGACAGGGCGGGGATTCACCCCTCCACTTT. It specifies CASSPRQGGDSPLHF.

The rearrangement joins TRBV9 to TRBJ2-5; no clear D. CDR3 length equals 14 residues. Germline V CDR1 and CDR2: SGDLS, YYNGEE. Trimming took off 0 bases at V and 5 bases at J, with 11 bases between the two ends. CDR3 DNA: TGTGCCAGCAGCGTAGGCCTCGGTCTTGAGACCCAGTACTTC. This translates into CASSVGLGLETQYF.

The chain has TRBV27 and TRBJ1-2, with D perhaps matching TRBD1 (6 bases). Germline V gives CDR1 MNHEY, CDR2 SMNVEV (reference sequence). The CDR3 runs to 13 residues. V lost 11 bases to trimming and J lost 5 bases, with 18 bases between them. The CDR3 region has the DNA TGTGCCTCTCGTCGCGGGCAGGGGTATGGCTACACCTTC. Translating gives CASRRGQGYGYTF.

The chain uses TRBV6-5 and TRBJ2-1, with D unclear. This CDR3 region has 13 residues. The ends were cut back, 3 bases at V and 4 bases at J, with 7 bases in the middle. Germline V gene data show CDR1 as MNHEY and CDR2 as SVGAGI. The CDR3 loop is CASSYSAYNEQFF. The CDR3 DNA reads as TGTGCCAGCAGTTATTCCGCGTACAATGAGCAGTTCTTC.

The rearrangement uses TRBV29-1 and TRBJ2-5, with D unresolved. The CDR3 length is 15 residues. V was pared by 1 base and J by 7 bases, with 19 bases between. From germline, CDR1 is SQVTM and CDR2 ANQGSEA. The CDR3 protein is CSVEGAVVTSSTQYF. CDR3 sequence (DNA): TGCAGCGTTGAAGGGGCCGTCGTTACTTCATCGACCCAGTACTTC.

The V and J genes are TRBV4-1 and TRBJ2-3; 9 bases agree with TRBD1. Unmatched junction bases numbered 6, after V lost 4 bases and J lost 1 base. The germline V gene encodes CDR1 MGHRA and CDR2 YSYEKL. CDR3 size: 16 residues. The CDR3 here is CASSLGTGFGTDTQYF. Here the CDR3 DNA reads TGCGCCAGCAGCCTCGGGACAGGGTTTGGCACAGATACGCAGTATTTT.

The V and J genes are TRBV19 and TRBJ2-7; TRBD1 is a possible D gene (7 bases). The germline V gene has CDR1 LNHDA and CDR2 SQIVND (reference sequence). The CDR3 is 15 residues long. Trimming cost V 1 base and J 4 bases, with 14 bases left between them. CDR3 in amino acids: CASSIGQGLGYEQYF. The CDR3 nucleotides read TGTGCCAGTAGTATAGGACAGGGACTCGGGTACGAGCAGTACTTC. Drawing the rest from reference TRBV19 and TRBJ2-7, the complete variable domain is DGGITQSPKYLFRKEGQNVTLSCEQNLNHDAMYWYRQDPGQGLRLIYYSQIVNDFQKGDIAEGYSVSREKKESFPLTVTSAQKNPTAFYLCASSIGQGLGYEQYFGPGTRLTVT.

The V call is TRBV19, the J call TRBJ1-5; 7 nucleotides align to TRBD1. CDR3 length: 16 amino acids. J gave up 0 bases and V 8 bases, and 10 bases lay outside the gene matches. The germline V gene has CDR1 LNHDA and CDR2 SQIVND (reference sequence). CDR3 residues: CASHARDSYSNQPQHF. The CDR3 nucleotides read TGTGCCAGTCACGCCCGGGACAGCTATAGCAATCAGCCCCAGCATTTT.

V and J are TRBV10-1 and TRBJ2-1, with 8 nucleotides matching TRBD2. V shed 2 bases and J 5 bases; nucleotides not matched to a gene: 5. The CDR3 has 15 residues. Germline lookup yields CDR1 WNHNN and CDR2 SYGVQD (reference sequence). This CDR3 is CASSEDGTRNNEQFF. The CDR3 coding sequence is TGCGCCAGCAGTGAGGACGGGACTAGGAACAATGAGCAGTTCTTC.

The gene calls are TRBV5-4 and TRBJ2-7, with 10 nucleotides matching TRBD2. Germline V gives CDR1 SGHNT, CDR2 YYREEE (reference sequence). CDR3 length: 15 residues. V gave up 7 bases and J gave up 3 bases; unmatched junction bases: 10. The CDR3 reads CASATRASGSYEQYF. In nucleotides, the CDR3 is TGTGCCAGCGCAACTAGGGCTAGCGGGAGCTACGAGCAGTACTTC.